This T cell receptor beta chain appears in the sequencing data of a study of STAT5B mutations in CD4+ large granular lymphocyte leukemia (dated by TCRdb to the early 2020s). For context, the study as a whole: Among the healthy controls, the CDR3 'QG' motif was associated with a particular HLA allele. The study compared the TCRbeta repertoires of patients with CD4+ T-cell large granular lymphocyte leukemia against the TCRbeta repertoires of healthy blood donors. The purity of purified fractions was confirmed by flow cytometry on FACSCanto II or FACSVerse to exceed 95% among lymphocytes. Summary of the overall study and its limitations: CD4-sorted patient repertoires appeared more clonal than healthy CD4+ repertoires, and this difference persisted after removing the putative leukemic clones. Main leukemic clonotypes were private to each patient, although 25% to 30% appeared at low frequency in other patients' non-leukemic repertoires. Enrichment of TRBV06-family usage was observed among the top patient clones (8/27) relative to healthy controls (2/35). The data were not HLA-matched, and the higher clonality in CD4+ T-LGLL than in CD8+ T-LGLL could be due to the relatively small sample size.

The immunoSEQ assay at survey resolution was used to sequence TCRbeta rearrangements from genomic DNA. The original pipeline was this. In the TCR sequencing data, the lowest productive clonotype frequency that could be detected was 2.59 x 10-5. Only productive TCRbeta rearrangements, defined as complete and in-frame sequences, were included in the analyses. Clonality for each sample was calculated as Simpson clonality in the immunoSEQ Analyzer version 3.0. Based on frequency, clones were grouped as very rare, small, medium, large (1-20%) or hyperexpanded (>20%). Generation probabilities were estimated with OLGA 1.2.3, V-gene circos plots were generated with VDJtools, specificities were searched for in VDJdb, and CDR3 motifs were identified with GLIPH. Sourced from immuneACCESS, this table was stored by TCRdb with only in-frame sequences that have V and J called. A share of the clones is absent; for the studies checked, an unresolved V gene accounts for under half, and the remainder has no known explanation. V, J and clone size were drawn from that table, and D and trimming were deduced from the DNA. Counted in this sample were fewer than 50,000 clones; roughly 80% of them appeared once. The ten largest clonotypes hold about 0.35% of the sample.

Inclusive of the bounding cysteine and phenylalanine, the CDR3 is 13 residues long. Just CDR3 DNA is preserved here, 39 bases in frame from base 1. Taken from the germline V gene, the CDR1 and CDR2 loops are SGHNT and YENEEA. V is cut by 5 bases and J by 0 bases, and the space between the germline ends is 7 bases. The healthy control group was made up of 30 to 45 blood donors, and the Finnish Red Cross blood service supplied their buffy coats. All TCR-sequenced material derived from peripheral blood: patient blood samples and healthy donor buffy coats. Ficoll-Hypaque gradient centrifugation was used to isolate peripheral blood mononuclear cells. CD4+ cells were purified magnetically from the buffy coats of healthy controls. Genomic DNA was extracted using the Gentra Puregene Cell and Tissue kit, and a Qubit 2.0 fluorometer was used to quantify it. About this clone itself: Its antigen remains undetermined. The record has no base qualities; no much larger clone is one base away.

The chain employs TRBV11-3 and TRBJ1-2; a confident D gene designation cannot be given. This sequence originates from a human donor in good health. The source material was CD4+ T cells from blood buffy coats. Here the CDR3 is given as CASSAGANYGYTF. The sequenced DNA: TGTGCCAGCAGCGCCGGAGCTAACTATGGCTACACCTTC.